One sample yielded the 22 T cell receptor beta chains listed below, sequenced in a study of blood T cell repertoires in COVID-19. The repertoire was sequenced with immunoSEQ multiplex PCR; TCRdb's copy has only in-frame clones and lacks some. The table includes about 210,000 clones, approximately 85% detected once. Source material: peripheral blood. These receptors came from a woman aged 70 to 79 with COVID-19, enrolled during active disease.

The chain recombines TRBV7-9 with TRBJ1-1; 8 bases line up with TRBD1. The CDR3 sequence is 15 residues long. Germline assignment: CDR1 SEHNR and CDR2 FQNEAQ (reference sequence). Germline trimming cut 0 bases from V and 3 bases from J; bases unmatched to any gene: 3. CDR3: CASSLAQGAYTEAFF. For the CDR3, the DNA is TGTGCCAGCAGCTTAGCGCAGGGGGCGTACACTGAAGCTTTCTTT.

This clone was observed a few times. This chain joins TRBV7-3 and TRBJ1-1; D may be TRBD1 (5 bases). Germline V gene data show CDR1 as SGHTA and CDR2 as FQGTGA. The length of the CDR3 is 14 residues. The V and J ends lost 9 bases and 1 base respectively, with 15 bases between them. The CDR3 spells CASSSGDPNTEAFF. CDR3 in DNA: TGTGCCAGTTCATCGGGGGACCCGAACACTGAAGCTTTCTTT.

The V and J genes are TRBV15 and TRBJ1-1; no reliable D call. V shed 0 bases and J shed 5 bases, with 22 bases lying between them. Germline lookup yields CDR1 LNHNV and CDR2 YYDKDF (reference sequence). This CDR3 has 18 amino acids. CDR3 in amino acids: CATSRDRDRAAGSTEAFF. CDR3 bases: TGTGCCACCAGCAGAGATCGGGATAGAGCAGCGGGGTCAACTGAAGCTTTCTTT.

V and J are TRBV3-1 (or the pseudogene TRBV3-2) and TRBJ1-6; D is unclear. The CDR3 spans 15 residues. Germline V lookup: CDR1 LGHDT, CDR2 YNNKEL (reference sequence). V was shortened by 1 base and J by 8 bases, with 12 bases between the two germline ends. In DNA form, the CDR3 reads TGTGCCAGCAGCCAAGTGGGCACGGAGGATTCACCCCTCCACTTT. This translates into CASSQVGTEDSPLHF.

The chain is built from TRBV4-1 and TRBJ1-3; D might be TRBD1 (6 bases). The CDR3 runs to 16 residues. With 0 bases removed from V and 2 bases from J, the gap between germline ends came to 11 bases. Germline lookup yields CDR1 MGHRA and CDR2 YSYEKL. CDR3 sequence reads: CASSQERQAAGNTIYF. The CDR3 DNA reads TGCGCCAGCAGCCAAGAGCGACAGGCGGCTGGAAACACCATATATTTT.

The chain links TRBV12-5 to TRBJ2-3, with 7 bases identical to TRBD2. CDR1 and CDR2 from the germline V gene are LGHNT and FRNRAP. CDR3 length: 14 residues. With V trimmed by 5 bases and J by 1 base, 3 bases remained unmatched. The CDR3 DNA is TGTGCTAGTGGTGGACTAGGGGGCACAGATACGCAGTATTTT. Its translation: CASGGLGGTDTQYF.

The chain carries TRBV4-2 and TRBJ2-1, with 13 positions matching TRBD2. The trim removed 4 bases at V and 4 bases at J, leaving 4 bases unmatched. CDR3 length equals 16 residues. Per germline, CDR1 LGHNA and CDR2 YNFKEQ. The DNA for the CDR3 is TGTGCCAGCAGCCCGCAGGGACTAGCGGGATACAATGAGCAGTTCTTC. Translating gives CASSPQGLAGYNEQFF.

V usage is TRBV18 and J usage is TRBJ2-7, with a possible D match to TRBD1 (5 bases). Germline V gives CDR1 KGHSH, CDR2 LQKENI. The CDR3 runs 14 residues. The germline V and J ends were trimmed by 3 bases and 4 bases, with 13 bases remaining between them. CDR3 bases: TGTGCCAGCTCACCGGACGCAGGGCCGTACGAGCAGTACTTC. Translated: CASSPDAGPYEQYF.

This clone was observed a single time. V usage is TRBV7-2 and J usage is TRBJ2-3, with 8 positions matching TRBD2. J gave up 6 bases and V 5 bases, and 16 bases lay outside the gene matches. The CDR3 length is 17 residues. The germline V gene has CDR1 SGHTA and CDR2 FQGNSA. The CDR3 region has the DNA TGTGCCAGCAGCCAAAACGGAGGAGGCGGGGGGAGGGATACGCAGTATTTT. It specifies CASSQNGGGGGRDTQYF. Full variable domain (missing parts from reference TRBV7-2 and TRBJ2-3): GAGVSQSPSNKVTEKGKDVELRCDPISGHTALYWYRQSLGQGLEFLIYFQGNSAPDKSGLPSDRFSAERTGGSVSTLTIQRTQQEDSAVYLCASSQNGGGGGRDTQYFGPGTRLTVL.

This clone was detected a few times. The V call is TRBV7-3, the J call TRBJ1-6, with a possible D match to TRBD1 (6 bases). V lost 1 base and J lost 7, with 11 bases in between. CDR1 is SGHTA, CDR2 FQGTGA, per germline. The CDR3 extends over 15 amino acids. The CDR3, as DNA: TGTGCCAGCAGCTTAATCGGACAGAGGAATTCACCCCTCCACTTT. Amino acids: CASSLIGQRNSPLHF. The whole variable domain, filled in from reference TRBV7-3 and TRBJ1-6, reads GAGVSQTPSNKVTEKGKYVELRCDPISGHTALYWYRQSLGQGPEFLIYFQGTGAADDSGLPNDRFFAVRPEGSVSTLKIQRTERGDSAVYLCASSLIGQRNSPLHFGNGTRLTVT.

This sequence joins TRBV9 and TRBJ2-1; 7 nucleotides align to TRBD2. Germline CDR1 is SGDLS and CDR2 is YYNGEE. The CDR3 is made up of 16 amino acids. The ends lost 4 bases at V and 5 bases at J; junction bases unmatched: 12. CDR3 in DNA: TGTGCCAGCAGCCGGGACCTACTAGCGCCCCACAATGAGCAGTTCTTC. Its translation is CASSRDLLAPHNEQFF.

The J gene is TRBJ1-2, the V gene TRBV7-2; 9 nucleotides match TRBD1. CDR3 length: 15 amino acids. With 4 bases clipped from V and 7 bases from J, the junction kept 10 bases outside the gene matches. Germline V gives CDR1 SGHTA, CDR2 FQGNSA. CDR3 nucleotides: TGTGCCAGCAGCTCCCTTACAGGGGGCGAGGGTGGCTACACCTTC. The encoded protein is CASSSLTGGEGGYTF.

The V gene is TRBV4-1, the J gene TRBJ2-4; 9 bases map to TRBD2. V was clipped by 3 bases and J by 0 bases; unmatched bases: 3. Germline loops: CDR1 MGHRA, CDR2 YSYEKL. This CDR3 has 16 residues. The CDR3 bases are TGCGCCAGCAGCCAGCCACTAGCGGGAGCCAAAAACATTCAGTACTTC. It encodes CASSQPLAGAKNIQYF.

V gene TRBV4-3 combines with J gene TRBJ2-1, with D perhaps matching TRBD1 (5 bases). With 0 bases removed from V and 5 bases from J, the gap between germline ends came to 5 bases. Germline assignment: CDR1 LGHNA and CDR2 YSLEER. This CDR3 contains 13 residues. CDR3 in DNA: TGCGCCAGCAGCCAAGAGACAGACAATGAGCAGTTCTTC. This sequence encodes CASSQETDNEQFF.

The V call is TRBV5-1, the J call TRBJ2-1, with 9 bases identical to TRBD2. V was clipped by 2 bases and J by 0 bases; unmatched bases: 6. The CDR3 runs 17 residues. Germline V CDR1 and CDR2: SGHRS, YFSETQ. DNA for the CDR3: TGCGCCAGCAGCTTAGGACTAGCGAGCAGCTCCTACAATGAGCAGTTCTTC. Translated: CASSLGLASSSYNEQFF.

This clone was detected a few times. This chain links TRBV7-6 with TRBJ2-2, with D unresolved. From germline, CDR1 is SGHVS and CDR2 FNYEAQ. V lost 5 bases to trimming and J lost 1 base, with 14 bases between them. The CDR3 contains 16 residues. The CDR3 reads CASSPFSGGNTGELFF. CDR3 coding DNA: TGTGCCAGCAGCCCGTTTAGTGGTGGGAACACCGGGGAGCTGTTTTTT.

The CDR3 coding sequence is TGTGCCAGCAGTCACCAGGGGATCTCGAAAAAACTGTTTTTT. This encodes CASSHQGISKKLFF. The V gene is TRBV27, the J gene TRBJ1-4, with a tentative D call TRBD1 (6 bases). This CDR3 region has 14 residues. Deletions cut 5 bases from V and 9 bases from J, with 16 bases between. Germline V gene sequence: CDR1 MNHEY, CDR2 SMNVEV (reference sequence).

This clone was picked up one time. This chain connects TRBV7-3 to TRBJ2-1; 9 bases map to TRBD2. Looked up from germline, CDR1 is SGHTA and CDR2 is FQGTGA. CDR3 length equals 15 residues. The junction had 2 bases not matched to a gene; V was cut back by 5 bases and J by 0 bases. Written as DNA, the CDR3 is TGTGCCAGCAGCGGTAGCGGGGGCTCCTACAATGAGCAGTTCTTC. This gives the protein CASSGSGGSYNEQFF.

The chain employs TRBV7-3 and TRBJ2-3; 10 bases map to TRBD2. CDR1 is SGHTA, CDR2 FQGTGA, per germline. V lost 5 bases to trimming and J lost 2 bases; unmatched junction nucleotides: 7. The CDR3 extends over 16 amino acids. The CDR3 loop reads CASSRASGGSTDTQYF. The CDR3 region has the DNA TGTGCCAGCAGCCGGGCTAGCGGGGGATCCACAGATACGCAGTATTTT. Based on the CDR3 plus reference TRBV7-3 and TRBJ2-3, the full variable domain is GAGVSQTPSNKVTEKGKYVELRCDPISGHTALYWYRQSLGQGPEFLIYFQGTGAADDSGLPNDRFFAVRPEGSVSTLKIQRTERGDSAVYLCASSRASGGSTDTQYFGPGTRLTVL.

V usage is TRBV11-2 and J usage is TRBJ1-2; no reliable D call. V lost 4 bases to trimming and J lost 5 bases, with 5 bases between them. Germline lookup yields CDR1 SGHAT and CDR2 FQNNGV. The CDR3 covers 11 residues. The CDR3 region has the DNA TGTGCCAGCAGCTCCCAATATGGCTACACCTTC. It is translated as CASSSQYGYTF.

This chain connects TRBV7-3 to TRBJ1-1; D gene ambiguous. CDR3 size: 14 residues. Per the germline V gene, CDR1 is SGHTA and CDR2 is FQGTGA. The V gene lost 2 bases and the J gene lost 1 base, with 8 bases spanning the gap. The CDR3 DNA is TGTGCCAGCAGCTTAGAGGTGGGGAACACTGAAGCTTTCTTT. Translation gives CASSLEVGNTEAFF. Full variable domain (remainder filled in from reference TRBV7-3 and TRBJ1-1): GAGVSQTPSNKVTEKGKYVELRCDPISGHTALYWYRQSLGQGPEFLIYFQGTGAADDSGLPNDRFFAVRPEGSVSTLKIQRTERGDSAVYLCASSLEVGNTEAFFGQGTRLTVV.

CDR3 sequence: CASSRPGTPRDQPQHF. As DNA, the CDR3 is TGTGCCAGCAGCAGACCCGGGACACCTAGGGATCAGCCCCAGCATTTT. The rearrangement joins TRBV21-1 to TRBJ1-5; no check of the table's D call, TRBD1, against the DNA was made. TRBV21-1 represents a pseudogene. The CDR3 is made up of 16 amino acids.